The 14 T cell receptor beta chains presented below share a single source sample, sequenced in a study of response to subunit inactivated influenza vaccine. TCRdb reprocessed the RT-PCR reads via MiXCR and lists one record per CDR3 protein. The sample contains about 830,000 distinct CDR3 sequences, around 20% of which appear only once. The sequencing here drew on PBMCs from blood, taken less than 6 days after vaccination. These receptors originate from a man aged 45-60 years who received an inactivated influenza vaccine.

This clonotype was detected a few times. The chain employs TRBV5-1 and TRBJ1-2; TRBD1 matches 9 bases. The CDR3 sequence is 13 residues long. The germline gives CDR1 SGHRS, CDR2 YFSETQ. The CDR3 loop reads CASLGTGTYGYTF. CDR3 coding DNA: TGCGCTAGCCTTGGGACAGGGACCTATGGCTACACCTTC. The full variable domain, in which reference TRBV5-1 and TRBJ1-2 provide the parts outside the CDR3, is KAGVTQTPRYLIKTRGQQVTLSCSPISGHRSVSWYQQTPGQGLQFLFEYFSETQRNKGNFPGRFSGRQFSNSRSEMNVSTLELGDSALYLCASLGTGTYGYTFGSGTRLTVV.

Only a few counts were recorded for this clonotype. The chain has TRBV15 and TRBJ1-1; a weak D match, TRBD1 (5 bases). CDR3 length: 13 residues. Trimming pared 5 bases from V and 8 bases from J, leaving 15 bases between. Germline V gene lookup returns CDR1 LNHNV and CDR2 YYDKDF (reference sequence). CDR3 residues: CATSRTGTQEAFF. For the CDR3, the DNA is TGTGCCACCAGCCGGACCGGGACTCAAGAAGCTTTCTTT.

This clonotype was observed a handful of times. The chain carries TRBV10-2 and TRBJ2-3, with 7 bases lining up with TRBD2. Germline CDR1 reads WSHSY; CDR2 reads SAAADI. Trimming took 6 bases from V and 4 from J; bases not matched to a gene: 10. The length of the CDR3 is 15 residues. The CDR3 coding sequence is TGCGCCAGCAGAGTTTTGGGGAGGGGCGCAGATACGCAGTATTTT. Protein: CASRVLGRGADTQYF.

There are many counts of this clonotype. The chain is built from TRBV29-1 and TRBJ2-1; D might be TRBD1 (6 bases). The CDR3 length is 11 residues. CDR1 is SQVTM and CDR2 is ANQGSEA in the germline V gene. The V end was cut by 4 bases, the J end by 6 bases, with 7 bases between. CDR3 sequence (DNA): TGCAGCGTTGTCAGGGGCAATGAGCAGTTCTTC. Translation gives CSVVRGNEQFF.

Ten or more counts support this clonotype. CDR3 in amino acids: CSARPRDSWQPQHF. The CDR3 nucleotides read TGCAGTGCTAGACCCCGGGACAGTTGGCAGCCCCAGCATTTT. The chain employs TRBV20-1 and TRBJ1-5; 7 nucleotides align to TRBD1. V shed 2 bases, J shed 7 bases, and the junction held 8 bases outside the gene matches. Germline-derived CDR1 and CDR2 are DFQATT and SNEGSKA (reference sequence). The CDR3 extends over 14 amino acids.

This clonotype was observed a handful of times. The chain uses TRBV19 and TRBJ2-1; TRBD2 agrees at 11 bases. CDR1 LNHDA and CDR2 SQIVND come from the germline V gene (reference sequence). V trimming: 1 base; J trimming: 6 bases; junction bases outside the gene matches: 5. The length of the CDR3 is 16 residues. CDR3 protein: CASSIVWLAGGNEQFF. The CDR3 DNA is TGTGCCAGTAGTATAGTTTGGCTAGCGGGAGGCAATGAGCAGTTCTTC.

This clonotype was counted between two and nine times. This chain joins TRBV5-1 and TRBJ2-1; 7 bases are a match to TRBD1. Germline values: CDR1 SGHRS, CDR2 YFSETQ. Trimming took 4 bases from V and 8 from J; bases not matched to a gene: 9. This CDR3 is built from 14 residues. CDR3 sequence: CASSGGQFSDEQFF. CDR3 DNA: TGCGCCAGCAGCGGGGGACAGTTTTCGGATGAGCAGTTCTTC.

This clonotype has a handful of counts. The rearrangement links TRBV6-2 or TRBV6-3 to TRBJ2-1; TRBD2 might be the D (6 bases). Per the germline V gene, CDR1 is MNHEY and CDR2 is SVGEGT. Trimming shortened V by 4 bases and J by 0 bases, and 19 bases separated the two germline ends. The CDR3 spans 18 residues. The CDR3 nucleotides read TGTGCCAGCAGTTTTCGGGGGTCAACGCTTCCCTCCTACAATGAGCAGTTCTTC. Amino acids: CASSFRGSTLPSYNEQFF.

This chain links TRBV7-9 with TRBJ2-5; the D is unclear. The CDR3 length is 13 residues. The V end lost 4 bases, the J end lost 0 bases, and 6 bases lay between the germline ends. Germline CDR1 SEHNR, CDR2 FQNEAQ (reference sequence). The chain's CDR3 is CASSYTDQETQYF. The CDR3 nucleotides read TGTGCCAGCAGCTATACAGACCAAGAGACCCAGTACTTC.

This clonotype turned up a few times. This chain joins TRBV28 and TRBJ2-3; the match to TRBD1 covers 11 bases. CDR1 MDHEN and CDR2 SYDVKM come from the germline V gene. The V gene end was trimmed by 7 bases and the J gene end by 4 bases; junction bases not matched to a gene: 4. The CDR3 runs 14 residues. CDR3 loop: CASNPGQGADTQYF. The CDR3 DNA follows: TGTGCCAGCAATCCGGGACAGGGGGCAGATACGCAGTATTTT.

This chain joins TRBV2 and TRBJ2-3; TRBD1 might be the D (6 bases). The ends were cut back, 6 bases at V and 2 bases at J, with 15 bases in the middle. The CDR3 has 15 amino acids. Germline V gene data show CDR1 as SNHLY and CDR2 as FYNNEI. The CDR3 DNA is TGTGCCAGCAGGACAGGTCTACTAACCACAGATACGCAGTATTTT. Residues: CASRTGLLTTDTQYF. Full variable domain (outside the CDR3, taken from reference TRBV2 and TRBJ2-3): EPEVTQTPSHQVTQMGQEVILRCVPISNHLYFYWYRQILGQKVEFLVSFYNNEISEKSEIFDDQFSVERPDGSNFTLKIRSTKLEDSAMYFCASRTGLLTTDTQYFGPGTRLTVL.

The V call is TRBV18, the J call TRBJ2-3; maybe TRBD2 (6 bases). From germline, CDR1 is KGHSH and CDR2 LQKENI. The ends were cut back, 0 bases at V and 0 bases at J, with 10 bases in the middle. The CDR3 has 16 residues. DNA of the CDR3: TGTGCCAGCTCACCACCGACGGGGACTAGCACAGATACGCAGTATTTT. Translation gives CASSPPTGTSTDTQYF.

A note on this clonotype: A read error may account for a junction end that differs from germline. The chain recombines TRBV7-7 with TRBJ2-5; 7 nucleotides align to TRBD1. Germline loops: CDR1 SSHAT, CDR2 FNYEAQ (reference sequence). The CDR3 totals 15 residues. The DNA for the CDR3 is TGTGCTAGCAGCTTATATACAGGGGCCCAAGAGACCCAGTACTTC. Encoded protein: CASSLYTGAQETQYF.

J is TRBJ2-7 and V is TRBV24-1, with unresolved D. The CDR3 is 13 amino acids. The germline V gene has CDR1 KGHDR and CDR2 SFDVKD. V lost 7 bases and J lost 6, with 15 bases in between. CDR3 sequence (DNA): TGTGCCACCAGCAGAATACATGTCCGCGAGCAGTACTTC. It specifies CATSRIHVREQYF.